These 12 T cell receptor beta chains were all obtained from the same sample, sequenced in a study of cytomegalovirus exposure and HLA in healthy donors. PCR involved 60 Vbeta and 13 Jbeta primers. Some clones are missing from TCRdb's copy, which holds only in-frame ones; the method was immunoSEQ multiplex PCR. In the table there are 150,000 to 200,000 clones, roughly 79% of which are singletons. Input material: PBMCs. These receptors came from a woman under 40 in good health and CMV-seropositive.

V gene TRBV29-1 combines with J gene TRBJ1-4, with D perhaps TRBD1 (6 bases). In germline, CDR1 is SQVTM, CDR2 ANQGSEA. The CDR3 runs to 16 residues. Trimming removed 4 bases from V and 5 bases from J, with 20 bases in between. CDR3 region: CSVGGLTAGTNEKLFF. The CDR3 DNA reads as TGCAGCGTTGGGGGCCTGACGGCAGGGACAAATGAAAAACTGTTTTTT.

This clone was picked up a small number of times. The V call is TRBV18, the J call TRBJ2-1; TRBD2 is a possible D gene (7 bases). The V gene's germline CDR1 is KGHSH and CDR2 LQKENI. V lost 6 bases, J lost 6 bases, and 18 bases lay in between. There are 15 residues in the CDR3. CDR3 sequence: CASSSWGGAGNEQFF. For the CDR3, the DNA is TGTGCCAGCTCGTCCTGGGGGGGGGCCGGCAATGAGCAGTTCTTC.

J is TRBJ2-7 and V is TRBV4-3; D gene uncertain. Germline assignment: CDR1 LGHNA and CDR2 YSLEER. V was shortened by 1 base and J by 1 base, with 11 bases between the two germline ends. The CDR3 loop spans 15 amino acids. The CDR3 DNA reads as TGCGCCAGCAGCCAAGGTCTCTGGGCGTCCTACGAGCAGTACTTC. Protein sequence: CASSQGLWASYEQYF.

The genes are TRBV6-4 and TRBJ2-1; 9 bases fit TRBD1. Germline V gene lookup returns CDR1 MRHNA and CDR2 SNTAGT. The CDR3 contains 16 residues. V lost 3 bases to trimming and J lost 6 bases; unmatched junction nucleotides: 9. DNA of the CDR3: TGTGCCAGCAGTGAACCGGGACAGGGAACGGGCAATGAGCAGTTCTTC. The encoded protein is CASSEPGQGTGNEQFF.

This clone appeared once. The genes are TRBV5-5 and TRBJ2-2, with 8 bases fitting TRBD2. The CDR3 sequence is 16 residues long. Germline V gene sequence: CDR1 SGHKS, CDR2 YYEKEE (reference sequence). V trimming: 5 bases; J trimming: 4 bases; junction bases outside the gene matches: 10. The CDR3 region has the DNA TGTGCCAGCAGTTTCGAGCGGGAGAAAGGCACCGGGGAGCTGTTTTTT. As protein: CASSFEREKGTGELFF.

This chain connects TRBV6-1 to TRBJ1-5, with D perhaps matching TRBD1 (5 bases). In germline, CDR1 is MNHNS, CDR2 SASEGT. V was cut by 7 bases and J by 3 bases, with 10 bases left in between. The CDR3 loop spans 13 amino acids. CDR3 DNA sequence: TGTGCCAGCAAGCACAGGCTCAATCAGCCCCAGCATTTT. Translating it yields CASKHRLNQPQHF.

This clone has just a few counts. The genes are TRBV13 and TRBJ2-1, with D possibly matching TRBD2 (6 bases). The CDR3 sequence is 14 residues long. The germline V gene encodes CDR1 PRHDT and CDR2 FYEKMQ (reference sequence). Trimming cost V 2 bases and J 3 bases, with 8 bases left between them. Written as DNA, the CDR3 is TGTGCCAGCAGCTTACGGGACTTCTACAATGAGCAGTTCTTC. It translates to CASSLRDFYNEQFF.

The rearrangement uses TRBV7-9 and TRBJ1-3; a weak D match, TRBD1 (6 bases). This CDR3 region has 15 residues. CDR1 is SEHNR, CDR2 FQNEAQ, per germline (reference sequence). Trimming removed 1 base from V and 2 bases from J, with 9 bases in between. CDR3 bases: TGTGCCAGCAGCTTAGGAAGGGACACTGGAAACACCATATATTTT. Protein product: CASSLGRDTGNTIYF.

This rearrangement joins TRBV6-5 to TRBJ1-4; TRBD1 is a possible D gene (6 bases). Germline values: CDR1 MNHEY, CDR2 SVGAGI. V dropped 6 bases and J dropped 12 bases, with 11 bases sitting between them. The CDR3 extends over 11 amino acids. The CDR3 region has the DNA TGTGCCAGCAGGGTAGGGGGACAACTGTTTTTT. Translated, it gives CASRVGGQLFF.

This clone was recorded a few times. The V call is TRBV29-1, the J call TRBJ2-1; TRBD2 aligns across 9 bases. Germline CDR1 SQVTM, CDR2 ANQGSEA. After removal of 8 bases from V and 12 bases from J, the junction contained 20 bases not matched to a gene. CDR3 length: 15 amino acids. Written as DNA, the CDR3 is TGCAGCTCTGACGGAGGTAGCGGGGGCCCAAGCGGGCAGTTCTTC. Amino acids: CSSDGGSGGPSGQFF.

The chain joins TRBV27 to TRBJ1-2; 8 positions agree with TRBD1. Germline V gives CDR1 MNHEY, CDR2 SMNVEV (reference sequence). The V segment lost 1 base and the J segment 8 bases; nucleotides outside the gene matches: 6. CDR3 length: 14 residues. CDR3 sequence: CASSLWGTGAGYTF. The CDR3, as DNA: TGTGCCAGCAGTTTATGGGGGACAGGAGCCGGCTACACCTTC.

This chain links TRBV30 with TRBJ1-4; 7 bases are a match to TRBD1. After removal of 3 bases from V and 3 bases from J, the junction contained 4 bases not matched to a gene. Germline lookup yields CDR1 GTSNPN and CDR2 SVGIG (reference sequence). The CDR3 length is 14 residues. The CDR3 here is CAWSYRGANEKLFF. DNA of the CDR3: TGTGCCTGGAGCTACAGGGGTGCTAATGAAAAACTGTTTTTT.